The 14 T cell receptor beta chains below all came from one sample that was sequenced in a study of shared clonotypes between healthy human individuals. Using immunoSEQ multiplex PCR, the repertoire was profiled, and TCRdb retains in-frame clones only, with some absent. Here the sample spans 2,500,000 or so clones, 85% to 95% being singletons. Sample: naive CD4+ T cells from PBMCs. Subset described: CD45RA+ positively selected. These receptors originate from a man between 18 and 29 years old in good health. Some clones in this sample may be carry-over from other donors' samples.

The CDR3 region is CASSLRQGSTEAFF. CDR3 DNA sequence: TGTGCCAGTAGTCTGAGACAGGGATCCACTGAAGCTTTCTTT. V usage is TRBV19 and J usage is TRBJ1-1; 7 bases match TRBD1. The CDR3 has 14 residues. The V gene end was trimmed by 5 bases and the J gene end by 4 bases; junction bases not matched to a gene: 7. Germline V gene lookup returns CDR1 LNHDA and CDR2 SQIVND (reference sequence).

On this clone itself: The sample carries other DNA sequences with the same CDR3. The rearrangement uses TRBV18 and TRBJ1-1; D uncertain. V was cut by 2 bases and J by 1 base, with 5 bases left in between. The CDR3 extends over 13 amino acids. From germline, CDR1 is KGHSH and CDR2 LQKENI. The CDR3 DNA is TGTGCCAGCTCACCAACTCAGAACACTGAAGCTTTCTTT. It encodes CASSPTQNTEAFF.

This clone came up once. The chain employs TRBV27 and TRBJ1-1; D is ambiguous. The V gene lost 3 bases and the J gene lost 7 bases, with 18 bases spanning the gap. This CDR3 comprises 15 residues. Germline assignment: CDR1 MNHEY and CDR2 SMNVEV (reference sequence). The CDR3 loop reads CASSFNNLRGIEAFF. The CDR3 DNA sequence: TGTGCCAGCAGTTTTAATAACCTCCGAGGTATTGAAGCTTTCTTT.

The rearrangement uses TRBV28 and TRBJ2-1; 8 nucleotides match TRBD2. The ends lost 3 bases at V and 0 bases at J; junction bases unmatched: 7. Germline CDR1 and CDR2: MDHEN and SYDVKM. The CDR3 contains 17 residues. CDR3 sequence: CASSFPGGGTSYNEQFF. The CDR3, as DNA: TGTGCCAGCAGTTTCCCGGGAGGGGGGACCTCCTACAATGAGCAGTTCTTC.

The chain couples TRBV5-5 to TRBJ1-3; D remains ambiguous. Germline V gene data show CDR1 as SGHKS and CDR2 as YYEKEE (reference sequence). Deletions cut 6 bases from V and 4 bases from J, with 20 bases between. CDR3 length: 16 amino acids. CDR3 region: CASTHTGTARGNTIYF. DNA for the CDR3: TGTGCCAGCACTCACACCGGAACGGCCAGGGGAAACACCATATATTTT.

This clone came up once. The rearrangement links TRBV7-2 to TRBJ2-6; D ambiguous. The CDR3 totals 12 residues. Between the trimmed V and J ends, which lost 7 bases and 1 base, there was a span of 2 bases. Looked up from germline, CDR1 is SGHTA and CDR2 is FQGNSA. The CDR3 region is CASTSGANVLTF. In nucleotides, the CDR3 is TGTGCCAGCACGTCTGGGGCCAACGTCCTGACTTTC.

The J gene is TRBJ2-3, the V gene TRBV7-2; 7 bases map to TRBD2. The CDR3 sequence is 19 residues long. The V segment lost 3 bases and the J segment 0 bases; nucleotides outside the gene matches: 15. Germline V gene sequence: CDR1 SGHTA, CDR2 FQGNSA. The CDR3 DNA follows: TGTGCCAGCAGCTTTTACCAGCGGGAACTCATACCTAGCACAGATACGCAGTATTTT. This translates into CASSFYQRELIPSTDTQYF.

The chain couples TRBV4-1 to TRBJ1-1, with D tentatively TRBD1 (6 bases). This CDR3 has 16 residues. V lost 1 base and J 1 base, leaving 13 bases between the germline ends. Germline-derived CDR1 and CDR2 are MGHRA and YSYEKL. CDR3 nucleotides: TGCGCCAGCAGCCAAGGGACCGGGACACCGAACACTGAAGCTTTCTTT. This translates into CASSQGTGTPNTEAFF.

This clone occurred once. The J gene is TRBJ1-5, the V gene TRBV28, with 12 bases matching TRBD1. The CDR3 spans 16 residues. Unmatched junction bases numbered 9, after V lost 5 bases and J lost 7 bases. CDR1 and CDR2 (germline): MDHEN, SYDVKM. DNA for the CDR3: TGTGCCAGCAGTACTCCGGGACAGGGGGCGTTACAGCCCCAGCATTTT. Its translation is CASSTPGQGALQPQHF.

The CDR3 region has the DNA TGTGCCAGTAGTTCCGGACAGGGGGCCCGCGAGCAGTACTTC. Its translation is CASSSGQGAREQYF. The chain couples TRBV19 to TRBJ2-7, with 11 positions matching TRBD1. The CDR3 consists of 14 residues. With 5 bases clipped from V and 6 bases from J, the junction kept 6 bases outside the gene matches. Looked up from germline, CDR1 is LNHDA and CDR2 is SQIVND (reference sequence).

As DNA, the CDR3 is TGCAGCGTTTCAGGGACAGGGGGAAATCAGCCCCAGCATTTT. Protein sequence: CSVSGTGGNQPQHF. This chain links TRBV29-1 with TRBJ1-5, with 11 nucleotides matching TRBD1. CDR3 length: 14 amino acids. Germline trimming cut 5 bases from V and 4 bases from J; bases unmatched to any gene: 4. Germline V CDR1 and CDR2: SQVTM, ANQGSEA.

In its sample, this clone was seen a few times. Other DNA variants within this sample encode the same CDR3. The V call is TRBV2, the J call TRBJ1-1, with D uncertain. CDR3 length: 11 residues. The V gene lost 7 bases and the J gene lost 2 bases, with 5 bases spanning the gap. Germline V gene sequence: CDR1 SNHLY, CDR2 FYNNEI. The CDR3 DNA is TGTGCCAGCACGGGAAACACTGAAGCTTTCTTT. It yields the protein CASTGNTEAFF.

This clone was seen just once. This rearrangement joins TRBV7-8 to TRBJ1-2; 9 nucleotides line up with TRBD1. Germline CDR1 and CDR2: SGHVS and FQNEAQ. J gave up 7 bases and V 7 bases, and 13 bases lay outside the gene matches. CDR3 length: 15 residues. The CDR3: CASTSGPRDRVGYTF. The CDR3 bases are TGTGCCAGCACCTCAGGCCCCCGGGACAGGGTTGGCTACACCTTC.

The chain uses TRBV19 and TRBJ2-2, with 8 bases identical to TRBD1. Per the germline V gene, CDR1 is LNHDA and CDR2 is SQIVND (reference sequence). This CDR3 is built from 15 residues. The trim removed 3 bases at V and 5 bases at J, leaving 5 bases unmatched. The CDR3 nucleotides are TGTGCCAGTAGTATTAGCAGGGGGCTGACCGGGGAGCTGTTTTTT. It is translated as CASSISRGLTGELFF.